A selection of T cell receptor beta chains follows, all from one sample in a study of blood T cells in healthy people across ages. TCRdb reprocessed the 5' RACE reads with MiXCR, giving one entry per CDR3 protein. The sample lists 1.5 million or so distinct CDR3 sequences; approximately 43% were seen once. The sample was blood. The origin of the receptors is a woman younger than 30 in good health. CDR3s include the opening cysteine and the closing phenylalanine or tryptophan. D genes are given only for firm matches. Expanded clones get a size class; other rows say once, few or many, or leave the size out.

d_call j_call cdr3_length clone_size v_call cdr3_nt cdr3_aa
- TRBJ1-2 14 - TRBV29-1 TGCAGCGTCGACCTCGATGGGGCCTCCGATGGCTACACCTTC CSVDLDGASDGYTF
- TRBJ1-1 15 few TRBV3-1 TGTGCCAGCAGCCAAGGAACCAGGGGACCGACCCAAGCTTTCTTT CASSQGTRGPTQAFF
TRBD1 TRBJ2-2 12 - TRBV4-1 TGCGCGACAGGGTGGAACACCGGGGAGCTGTTTTTT CATGWNTGELFF
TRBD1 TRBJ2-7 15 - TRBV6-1 TGTGCCAGCAGAGAAGGGACAGGGGATTCCTACGAGCAGTACTTC CASREGTGDSYEQYF
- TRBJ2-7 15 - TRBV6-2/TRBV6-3 TGTGCCAGCATCAAAAACCGGGACGCGACCTACGAGCAGTACTTC CASIKNRDATYEQYF
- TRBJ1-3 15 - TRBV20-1 TGCAGTGCTGGAGGGGTGCAGTTCTCTGGAAACACCATATATTTT CSAGGVQFSGNTIYF
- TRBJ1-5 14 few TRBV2 TGTGCCAGCAGTGCTGGACTGGGCAATCAGCCCCAGCATTTT CASSAGLGNQPQHF
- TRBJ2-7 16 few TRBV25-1 TGTGCCAGCAGTGCCCTCCTGGGGGCAAGCTCCTACGAGCAGTACTTC CASSALLGASSYEQYF
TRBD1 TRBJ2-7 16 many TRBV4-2 TGTGCCAGCAGCCAAGATTTGGGACAGGGCGGCTACGAGCAGTACTTC CASSQDLGQGGYEQYF
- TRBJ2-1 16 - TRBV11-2 TGTGCCAGCAGCTTATATCAGGGATTAAGGTACAATGAGCAGTTCTTC CASSLYQGLRYNEQFF
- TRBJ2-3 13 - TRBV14 TGTGCCAGCAGCCGCCTAGAGGTAGATACGCAGTATTTT CASSRLEVDTQYF
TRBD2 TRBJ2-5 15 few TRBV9 TGTGCCAGCAGCGTAGGTGCTAGCGGGGCGGAGACCCAGTACTTC CASSVGASGAETQYF
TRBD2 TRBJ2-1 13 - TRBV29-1 TGCAGCGTTGAGTGGCGGGAGGGGAATGAGCAGTTCTTC CSVEWREGNEQFF
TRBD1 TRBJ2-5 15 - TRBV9 TGTGCCAGCAGCACCCGACAGGGTGGTTTGGAGACCCAGTACTTC CASSTRQGGLETQYF
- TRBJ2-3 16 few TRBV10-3 TGTGCCATCAGTGAGTCGATTTCGGTCTACTCAGATACGCAGTATTTT CAISESISVYSDTQYF
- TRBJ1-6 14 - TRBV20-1 TGCAGTGCTATTCCAGGGGAGCCCAATTCACCCCTCCACTTT CSAIPGEPNSPLHF
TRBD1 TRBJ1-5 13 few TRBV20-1 TGCAGTGCATGGACAGGGGGCAATCAGCCCCAGCATTTT CSAWTGGNQPQHF
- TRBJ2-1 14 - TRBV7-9 TGTGCCAGCAGCTTAGTATGGGAGGCGGGTGAGCAGTTCTTC CASSLVWEAGEQFF
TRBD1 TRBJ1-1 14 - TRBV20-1 TGCAGTGCGGAGAGCCAGGGGGTGGACACTGAAGCTTTCTTT CSAESQGVDTEAFF
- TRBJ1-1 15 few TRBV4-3 TGCGCCAGCACCCTCGGTGGCGGAGGGGACACTGAAGCTTTCTTT CASTLGGGGDTEAFF
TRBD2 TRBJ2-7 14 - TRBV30 TGTGCCTGGAGTGTAGCGGGAGTTTCAGGGGAGCAGTACTTC CAWSVAGVSGEQYF
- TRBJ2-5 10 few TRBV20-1 TGCAGTGCTGGAGAAGAGACCCAGTACTTC CSAGEETQYF
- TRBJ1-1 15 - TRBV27 TGTGCCAGCAGTTGGGGCGGGACCGCGAACACTGAAGCTTTCTTT CASSWGGTANTEAFF
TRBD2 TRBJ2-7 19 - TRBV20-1 TGCAGTGCTAGAGAAGGGACTAGCGGTGGGTACCTCTCCTACAATGAGCAGTACTTC CSAREGTSGGYLSYNEQYF
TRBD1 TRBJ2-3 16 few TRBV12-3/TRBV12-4 TGTGCCAGCAAAAAGAACGGACAGGGGGCAGCAGATACGCAGTATTTT CASKKNGQGAADTQYF
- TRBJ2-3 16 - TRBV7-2 TGTGCCAGCAGCTTACTTTTAGCGGTTAGCACAGATACGCAGTATTTT CASSLLLAVSTDTQYF
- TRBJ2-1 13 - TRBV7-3 TGTGCCAGCAGCTTGGTCGGTAACGGTGAGCAGTTCTTC CASSLVGNGEQFF
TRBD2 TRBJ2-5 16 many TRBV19 TGTGCCAGTAGTCAAGGGCCCCCTAGCGGGGCAGAGACCCAGTACTTC CASSQGPPSGAETQYF
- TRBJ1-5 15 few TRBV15 TGTGCCACCAGCAGAGAGGGAAGGCGCAATCAGCCCCAGCATTTT CATSREGRRNQPQHF
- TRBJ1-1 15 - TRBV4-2 TGTGCCAGCAGCCAACCGGTACAGGGTAACACTGAAGCTTTCTTT CASSQPVQGNTEAFF
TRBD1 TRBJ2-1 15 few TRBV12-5 TGTGCTAGTGGTCCCCGGGACAGCCTAACCAATGAGCAGTTCTTC CASGPRDSLTNEQFF
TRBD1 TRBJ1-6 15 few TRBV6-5 TGTGCCAGCAGTTATGGGGCAGGGGGCAAGGTTCCCCTCCACTTT CASSYGAGGKVPLHF
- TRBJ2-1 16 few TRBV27 TGTGCCAGCAGTTTATTCGGGGTCCCCACCTACAATGAGCAGTTCTTC CASSLFGVPTYNEQFF
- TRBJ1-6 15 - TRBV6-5 TGTGCCAGCAGTTACTCGAGCCCTCCGAATTCACCCCTCCACTTT CASSYSSPPNSPLHF
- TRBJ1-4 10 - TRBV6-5 TGTGCCAGTGGGGGGGTTAAACTGTTTTTT CASGGVKLFF
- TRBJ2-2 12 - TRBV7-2 TGTGCCAAAGGGGAGAACACCGGGGAGCTGTTTTTT CAKGENTGELFF
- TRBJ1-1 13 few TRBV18 TGTGCCAGCTCATTCCGGGACGGCAATGAAGCTTTCTTT CASSFRDGNEAFF
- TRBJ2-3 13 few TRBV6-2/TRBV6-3 TGTGCCAGCCGTTACTTTCAGGGAGATACGCAGTATTTT CASRYFQGDTQYF
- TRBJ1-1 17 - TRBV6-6 TGTGCCAGCAGTTACAAGATTGGGGGGGGACTGAACACTGAAGCTTTCTTT CASSYKIGGGLNTEAFF
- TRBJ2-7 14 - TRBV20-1 TGCAGTGCCCGACAAGGTTTTGGGGTCTACGAGCAGTACTTC CSARQGFGVYEQYF
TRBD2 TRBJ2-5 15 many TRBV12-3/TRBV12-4 TGTGCCAGCAGTTCCCCCACTAGCGGTCAAGAGACCCAGTACTTC CASSSPTSGQETQYF
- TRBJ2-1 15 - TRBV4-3 TGCGCCAGCAGCCAAAGTGGGGCCTCCTACGATGAGCAGTTCTTC CASSQSGASYDEQFF